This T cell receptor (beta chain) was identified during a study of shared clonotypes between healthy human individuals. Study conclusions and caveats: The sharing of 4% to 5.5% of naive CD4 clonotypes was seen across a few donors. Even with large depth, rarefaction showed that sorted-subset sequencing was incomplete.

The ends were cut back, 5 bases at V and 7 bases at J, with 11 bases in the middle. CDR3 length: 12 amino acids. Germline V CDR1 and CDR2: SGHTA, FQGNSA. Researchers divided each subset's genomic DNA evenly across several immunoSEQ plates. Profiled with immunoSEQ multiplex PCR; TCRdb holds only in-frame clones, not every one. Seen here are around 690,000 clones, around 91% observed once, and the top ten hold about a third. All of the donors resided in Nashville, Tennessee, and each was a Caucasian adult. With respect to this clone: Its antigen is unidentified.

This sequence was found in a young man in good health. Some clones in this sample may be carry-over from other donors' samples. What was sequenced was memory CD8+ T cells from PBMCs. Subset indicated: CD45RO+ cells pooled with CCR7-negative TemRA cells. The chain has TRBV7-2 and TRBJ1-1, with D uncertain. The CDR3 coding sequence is TGTGCCAGCAGCCCTGGCCCCCATGAAGCTTTCTTT. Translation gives CASSPGPHEAFF.